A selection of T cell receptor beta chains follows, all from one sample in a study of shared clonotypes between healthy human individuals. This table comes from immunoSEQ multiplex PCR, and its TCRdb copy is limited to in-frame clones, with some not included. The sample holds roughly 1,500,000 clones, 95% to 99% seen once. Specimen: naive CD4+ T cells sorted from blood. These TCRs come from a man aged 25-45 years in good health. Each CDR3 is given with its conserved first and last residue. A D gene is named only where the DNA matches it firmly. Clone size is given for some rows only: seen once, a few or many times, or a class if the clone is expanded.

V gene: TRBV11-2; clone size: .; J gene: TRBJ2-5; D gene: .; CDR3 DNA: TGTGCCAGCAGCTTAGATGGGAGGAATCAAGAGACCCAGTACTTC; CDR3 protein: CASSLDGRNQETQYF
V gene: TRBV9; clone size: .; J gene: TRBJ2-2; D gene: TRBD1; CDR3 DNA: TGTGCCAGCAGCAGACGGGACAGTAGGTTAACAGGAGGGGAGCTGTTTTTT; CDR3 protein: CASSRRDSRLTGGELFF
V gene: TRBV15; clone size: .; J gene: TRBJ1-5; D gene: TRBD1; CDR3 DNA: TGTGCCACCAGCAGAGCCGACAGGGGGCTAGGCCAGCCCCAGCATTTT; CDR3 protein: CATSRADRGLGQPQHF
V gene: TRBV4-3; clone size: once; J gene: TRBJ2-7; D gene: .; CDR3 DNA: TGCGCCAGCAGCCAAGAATTTGATGGATATACGGTAGTATACGAGCAGTACTTC; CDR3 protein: CASSQEFDGYTVVYEQYF
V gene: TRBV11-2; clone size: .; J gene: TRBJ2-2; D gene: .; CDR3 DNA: TGTGCCAGCAGCTTAGATAGGCCGGGCAGGGCGGCCGGGGAGCTGTTTTTT; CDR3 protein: CASSLDRPGRAAGELFF
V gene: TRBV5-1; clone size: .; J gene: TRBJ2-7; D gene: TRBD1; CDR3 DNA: TGCGCCAGCAGCTTCCAAAGTGGTCGGACAGGAAACTACGAGCAGTACTTC; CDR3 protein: CASSFQSGRTGNYEQYF
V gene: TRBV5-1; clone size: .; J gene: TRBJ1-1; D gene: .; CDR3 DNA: TGCGCCAGCAGCTTGTCGAGGCAGAACACTGAAGCTTTCTTT; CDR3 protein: CASSLSRQNTEAFF
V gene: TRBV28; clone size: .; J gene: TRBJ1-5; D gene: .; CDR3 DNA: TGTGCCAGCAGCCCGCGCGAGGGCGGGCAGCCCCAGCATTTT; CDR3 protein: CASSPREGGQPQHF
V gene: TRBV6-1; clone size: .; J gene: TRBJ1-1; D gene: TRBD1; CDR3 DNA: TGTGCCAGCAGTGATCAGGGGGCCACTGAAGCTTTCTTT; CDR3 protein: CASSDQGATEAFF
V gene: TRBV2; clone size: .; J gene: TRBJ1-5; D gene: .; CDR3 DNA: TGTGCCAGCGACAGGCAAAATCAGCCCCAGCATTTT; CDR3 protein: CASDRQNQPQHF
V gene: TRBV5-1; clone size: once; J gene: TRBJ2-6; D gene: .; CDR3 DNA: TGCGCCAGCAGCTTCCCGCATATCAGCTCTGGGGCCAACGTCCTGACTTTC; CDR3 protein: CASSFPHISSGANVLTF
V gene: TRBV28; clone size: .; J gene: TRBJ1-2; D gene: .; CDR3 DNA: TGTGCCAGCTTACCGACCCTGTTATATGGCTACACCTTC; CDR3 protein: CASLPTLLYGYTF
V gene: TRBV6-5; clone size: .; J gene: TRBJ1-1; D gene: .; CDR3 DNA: TGTGCCAGCAGTTACTTGGGGAAGGGCACTGAAGCTTTCTTT; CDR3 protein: CASSYLGKGTEAFF
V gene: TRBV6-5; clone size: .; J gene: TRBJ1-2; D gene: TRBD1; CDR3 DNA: TGTGCCAGCAGCCAGGACAGGGCTTACACCTTC; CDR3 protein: CASSQDRAYTF
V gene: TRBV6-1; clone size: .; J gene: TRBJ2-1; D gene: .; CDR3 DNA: TGTGCCAGCAGTGAGGGCGGGACCTTACTCAATGAGCAGTTCTTC; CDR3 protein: CASSEGGTLLNEQFF
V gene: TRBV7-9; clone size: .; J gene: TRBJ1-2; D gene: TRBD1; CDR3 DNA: TGTGCCAGCAGCGTGGGGACAGGGAGATGGGATGGCTACACCTTC; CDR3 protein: CASSVGTGRWDGYTF
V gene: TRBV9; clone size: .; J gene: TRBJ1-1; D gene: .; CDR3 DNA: TGTGCCAGCAGCGCTAAAAGGGGGGACACTGAAGCTTTCTTT; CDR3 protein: CASSAKRGDTEAFF
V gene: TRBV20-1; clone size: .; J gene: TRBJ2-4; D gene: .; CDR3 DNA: TGCAGTGGGGTAGCCAAAAACATTCAGTACTTC; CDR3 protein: CSGVAKNIQYF
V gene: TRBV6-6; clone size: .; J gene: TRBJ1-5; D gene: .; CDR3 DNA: TGTGCCAGCAGTTACAGGGATCAGCCCCAGCATTTT; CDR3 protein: CASSYRDQPQHF
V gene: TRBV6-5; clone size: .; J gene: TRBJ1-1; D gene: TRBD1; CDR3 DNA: TGTGCCAGCAGGCTCGGACAGGCGAACACTGAAGCTTTCTTT; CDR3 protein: CASRLGQANTEAFF
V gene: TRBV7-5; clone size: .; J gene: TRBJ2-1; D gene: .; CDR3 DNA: TGTGTCAGAAGCCCGGCAGGACAGACCTACAATGAGCAGTTCTTC; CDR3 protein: CVRSPAGQTYNEQFF
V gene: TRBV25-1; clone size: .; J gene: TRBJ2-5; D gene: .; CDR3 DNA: TGTGCCAGCAGTGAACTACAGGGACAAGAGACCCAGTACTTC; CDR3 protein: CASSELQGQETQYF
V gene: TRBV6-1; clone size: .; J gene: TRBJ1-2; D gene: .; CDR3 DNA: TGTGCCAGCAGTGAAGCTCCCCAGCCTACTAACTATGGCTACACCTTC; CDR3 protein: CASSEAPQPTNYGYTF
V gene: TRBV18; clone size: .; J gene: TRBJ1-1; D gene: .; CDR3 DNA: TGTGCCAGCTCACCTATCACGCAGGGGAACACTGAAGCTTTCTTT; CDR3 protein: CASSPITQGNTEAFF
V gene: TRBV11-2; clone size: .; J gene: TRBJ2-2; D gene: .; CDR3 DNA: TGTGCCAGCAGCCTCGTAGGGACCGGGGAGCTGTTTTTT; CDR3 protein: CASSLVGTGELFF
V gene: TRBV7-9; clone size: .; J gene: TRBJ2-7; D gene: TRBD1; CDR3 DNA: TGTGCCAGCAGCACCCTAGGTAGAAGGGGACAGGGGGAGCAGTACTTC; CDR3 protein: CASSTLGRRGQGEQYF
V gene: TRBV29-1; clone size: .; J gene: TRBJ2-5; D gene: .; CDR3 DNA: TGCAGCGTAATTACGGGACAAGGAGAGACCCAGTACTTC; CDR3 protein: CSVITGQGETQYF
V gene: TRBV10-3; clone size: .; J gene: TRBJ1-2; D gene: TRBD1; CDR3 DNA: TGTGCCATCAGCTTGGACAGGGGGCTGGACTATGGCTACACCTTC; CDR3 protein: CAISLDRGLDYGYTF
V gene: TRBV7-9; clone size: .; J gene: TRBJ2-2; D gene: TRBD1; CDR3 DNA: TGTGCCAGCAGCGGTCGACAGGGGACCACCGGGGAGCTGTTTTTT; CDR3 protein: CASSGRQGTTGELFF
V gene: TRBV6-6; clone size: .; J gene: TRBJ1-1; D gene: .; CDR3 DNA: TGTGCCAGCAGCCCACAGAAGGAAGGGAACACTGAAGCTTTCTTT; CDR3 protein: CASSPQKEGNTEAFF
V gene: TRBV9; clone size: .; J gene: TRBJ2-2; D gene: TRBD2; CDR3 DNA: TGTGCCAGCACAACTGGGACTAGCGGGATAAGTAACACCGGGGAGCTGTTTTTT; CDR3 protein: CASTTGTSGISNTGELFF
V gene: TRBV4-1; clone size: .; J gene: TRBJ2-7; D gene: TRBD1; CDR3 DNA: TGCGCCAGCAGCCAGTTCCCGGGACAGGGGGCGCGCGAGCAGTACTTC; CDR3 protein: CASSQFPGQGAREQYF
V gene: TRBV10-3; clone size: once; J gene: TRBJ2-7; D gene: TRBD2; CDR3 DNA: TGTGCCACACGGACTAGCGGCCTTCCCTACGAGCAGTACTTC; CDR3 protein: CATRTSGLPYEQYF
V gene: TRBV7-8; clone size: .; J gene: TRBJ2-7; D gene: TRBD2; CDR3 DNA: TGTGCCAGCAGCTTAACTAGCGGGAGGGCCTACGAGCAGTACTTC; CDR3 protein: CASSLTSGRAYEQYF
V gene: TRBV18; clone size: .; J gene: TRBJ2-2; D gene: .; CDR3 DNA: TGTGCCAGCTCACCACTACCGAACACCGGGGAGCTGTTTTTT; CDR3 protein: CASSPLPNTGELFF
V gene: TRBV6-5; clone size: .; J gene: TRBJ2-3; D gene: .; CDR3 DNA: TGTGCCAGCAGTTACAAGGGGGGGGGCGCAGATACGCAGTATTTT; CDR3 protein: CASSYKGGGADTQYF
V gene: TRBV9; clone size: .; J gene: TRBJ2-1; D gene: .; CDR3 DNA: TGTGCCAGCAGCGTGACCGGGATGAAACTTGATGAGCAGTTCTTC; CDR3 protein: CASSVTGMKLDEQFF
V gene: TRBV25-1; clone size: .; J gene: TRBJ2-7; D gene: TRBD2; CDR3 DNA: TGTGCCAGCAGGGATAGCGGGGGTTCCTACGAGCAGTACTTC; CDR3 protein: CASRDSGGSYEQYF
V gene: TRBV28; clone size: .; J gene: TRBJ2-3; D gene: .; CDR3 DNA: TGTGCCAGCCGGGACCCTCCCGTGGGTACGCAGTATTTT; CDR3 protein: CASRDPPVGTQYF
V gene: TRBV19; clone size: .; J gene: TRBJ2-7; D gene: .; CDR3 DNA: TGTGCCAGTAGTGGCGGGAGAGGGGGCGAGCAGTACTTC; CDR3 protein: CASSGGRGGEQYF
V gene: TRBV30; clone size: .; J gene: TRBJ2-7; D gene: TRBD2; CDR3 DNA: TGTGCCTGGAGCCTCGGGGGGGTAGGGTACGAGCAGTACTTC; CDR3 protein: CAWSLGGVGYEQYF
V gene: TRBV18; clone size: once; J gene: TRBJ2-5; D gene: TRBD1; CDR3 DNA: TGTGCCAGCTCACCGGGACAGGGCCAAGAGACCCAGTACTTC; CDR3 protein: CASSPGQGQETQYF
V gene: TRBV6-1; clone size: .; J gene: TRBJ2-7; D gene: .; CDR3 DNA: TGTGCCAGCAGGACGGTTGCCTACGAGCAGTACTTC; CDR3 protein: CASRTVAYEQYF
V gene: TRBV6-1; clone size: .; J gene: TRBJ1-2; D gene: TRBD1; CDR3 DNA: TGTGCCAGCAGTGAAGGCCTTTCCGCGACAGGGAGCTATGGCTACACCTTC; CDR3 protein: CASSEGLSATGSYGYTF
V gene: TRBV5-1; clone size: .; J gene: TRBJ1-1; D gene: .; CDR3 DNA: TGCGCCAGCAGCTTAGAGTTGTTGGGCACTGAAGCTTTCTTT; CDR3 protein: CASSLELLGTEAFF
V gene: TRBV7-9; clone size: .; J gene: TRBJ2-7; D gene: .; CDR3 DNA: TGTGCCAGCAGCTTAGAGGCGGCTGCCGGCTACGAGCAGTACTTC; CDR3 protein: CASSLEAAAGYEQYF
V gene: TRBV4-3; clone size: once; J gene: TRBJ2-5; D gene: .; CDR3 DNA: TGCGCCAGCAGCCAAGGGAGAGGGGAGACCCAGTACTTC; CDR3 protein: CASSQGRGETQYF
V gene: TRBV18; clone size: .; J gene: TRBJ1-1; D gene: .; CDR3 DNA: TGTGCCAGCTCACCACCGCCAGTCGGGAAGGCTGAAGCTTTCTTT; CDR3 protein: CASSPPPVGKAEAFF
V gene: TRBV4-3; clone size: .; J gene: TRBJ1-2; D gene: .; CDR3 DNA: TGCGCCAGCAGCCAAGCGGGGTATGGAGGCTACACCTTC; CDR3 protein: CASSQAGYGGYTF
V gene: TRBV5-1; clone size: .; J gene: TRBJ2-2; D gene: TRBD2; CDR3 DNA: TGCGCCAGCAGCGCTCTAGCGGGAGGGCTCGCCTCTGGGGAGCTGTTTTTT; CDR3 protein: CASSALAGGLASGELFF
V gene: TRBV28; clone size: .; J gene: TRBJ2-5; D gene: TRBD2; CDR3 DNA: TGTGCCAGCAGTAGGGGAGCGGGATGGGAGGAGACCCAGTACTTC; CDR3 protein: CASSRGAGWEETQYF
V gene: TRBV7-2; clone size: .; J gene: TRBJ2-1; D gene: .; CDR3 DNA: TGTGCCAGCAGGGCCAGTTCCTACAATGAGCAGTTCTTC; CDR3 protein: CASRASSYNEQFF
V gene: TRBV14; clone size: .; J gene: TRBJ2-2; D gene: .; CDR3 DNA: TGTGCCAGCAGCCGAGGAGGGCCGGGTATCGCCGGGGAGCTGTTTTTT; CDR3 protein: CASSRGGPGIAGELFF
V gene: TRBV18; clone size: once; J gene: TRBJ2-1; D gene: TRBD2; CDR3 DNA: TGTGCCAGCTCAGAGGGACTAGCGGCCTACAATGAGCAGTTCTTC; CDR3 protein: CASSEGLAAYNEQFF
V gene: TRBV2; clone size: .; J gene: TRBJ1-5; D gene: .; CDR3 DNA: TGTGCCAGCAGTGAACCCCCAGGGTCCAGGCAGCCCCAGCATTTT; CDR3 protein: CASSEPPGSRQPQHF
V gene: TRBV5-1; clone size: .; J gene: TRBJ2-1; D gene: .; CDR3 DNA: TGCGCCAGCAGCTTGGCGCCCATAGCGGAGTACAATGAGCAGTTCTTC; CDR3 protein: CASSLAPIAEYNEQFF
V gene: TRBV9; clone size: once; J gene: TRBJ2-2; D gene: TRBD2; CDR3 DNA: TGTGCCAGCAGCGCCCGACCCGGGACTAGCGGGAGTGCCGGGGAGCTGTTTTTT; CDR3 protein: CASSARPGTSGSAGELFF
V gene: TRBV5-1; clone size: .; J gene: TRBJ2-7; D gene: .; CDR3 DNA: TGCGCCAGCAGCGTAGGATTCCCTTGGGGGGCTAGCTCCTACGAGCAGTACTTC; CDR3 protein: CASSVGFPWGASSYEQYF
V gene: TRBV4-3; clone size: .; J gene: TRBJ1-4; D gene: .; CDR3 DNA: TGCGCCAGCAGCCAAAGGACTGCAACTAATGAAAAACTGTTTTTT; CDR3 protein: CASSQRTATNEKLFF